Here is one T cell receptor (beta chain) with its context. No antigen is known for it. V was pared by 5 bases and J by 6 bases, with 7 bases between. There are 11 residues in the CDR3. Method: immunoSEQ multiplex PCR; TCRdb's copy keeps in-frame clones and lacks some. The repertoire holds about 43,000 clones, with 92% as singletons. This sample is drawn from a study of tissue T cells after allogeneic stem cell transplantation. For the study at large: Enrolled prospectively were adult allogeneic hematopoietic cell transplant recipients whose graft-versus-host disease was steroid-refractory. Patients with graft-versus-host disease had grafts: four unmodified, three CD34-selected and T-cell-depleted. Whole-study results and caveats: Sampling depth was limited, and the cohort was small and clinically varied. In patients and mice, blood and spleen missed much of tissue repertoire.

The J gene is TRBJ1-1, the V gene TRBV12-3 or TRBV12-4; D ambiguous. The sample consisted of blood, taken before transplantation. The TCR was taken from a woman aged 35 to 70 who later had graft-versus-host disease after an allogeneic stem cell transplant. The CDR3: CASSGVAEAFF. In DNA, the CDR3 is TGTGCCAGCAGTGGGGTGGCTGAAGCTTTCTTT.